The 2 T cell receptor beta chains given below trace back to one sample, sequenced in a study of radiotherapy plus CTLA-4 blockade in lung cancer. The repertoire was sequenced with immunoSEQ multiplex PCR; TCRdb's copy has only in-frame clones and lacks some. The sample consists of roughly 110,000 clones, about 80% of them appearing once. Specimen: peripheral blood, collected from a patient treated with radiotherapy plus ipilimumab. The origin of the receptors is a human donor with non-small cell lung cancer that progressed on radiotherapy plus ipilimumab. Some clones in this sample may be carry-over from other donors' samples.

The table lists this clone with a count of one. This chain joins TRBV5-1 and TRBJ2-3; perhaps TRBD1 as D (6 bases). The V end was cut by 0 bases, the J end by 1 base, with 12 bases between. CDR3 size: 16 residues. Germline assignment: CDR1 SGHRS and CDR2 YFSETQ. Here the CDR3 DNA reads TGCGCCAGCAGCTTGGCCATAAACAGGGGCACAGATACGCAGTATTTT. Encoded protein: CASSLAINRGTDTQYF.

The chain has TRBV2 and TRBJ1-1, with D perhaps TRBD1 (5 bases). CDR1 SNHLY and CDR2 FYNNEI come from the germline V gene. V lost 3 bases and J lost 0, with 20 bases in between. This CDR3 has 18 amino acids. The CDR3 protein is CASSEFRGFVGMNTEAFF. For the CDR3, the DNA is TGTGCCAGCAGTGAGTTTAGGGGTTTTGTAGGGATGAACACTGAAGCTTTCTTT.